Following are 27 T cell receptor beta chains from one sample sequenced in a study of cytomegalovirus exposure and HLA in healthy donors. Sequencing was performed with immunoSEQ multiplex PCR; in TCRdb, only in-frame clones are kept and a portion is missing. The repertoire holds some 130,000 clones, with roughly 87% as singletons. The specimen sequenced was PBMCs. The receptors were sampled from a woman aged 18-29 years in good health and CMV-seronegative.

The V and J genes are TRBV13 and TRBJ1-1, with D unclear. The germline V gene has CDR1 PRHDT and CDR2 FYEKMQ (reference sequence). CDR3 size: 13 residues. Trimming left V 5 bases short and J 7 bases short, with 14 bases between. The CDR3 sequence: CASSLPDSIEAFF. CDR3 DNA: TGTGCCAGCAGCCTCCCGGACTCTATTGAAGCTTTCTTT.

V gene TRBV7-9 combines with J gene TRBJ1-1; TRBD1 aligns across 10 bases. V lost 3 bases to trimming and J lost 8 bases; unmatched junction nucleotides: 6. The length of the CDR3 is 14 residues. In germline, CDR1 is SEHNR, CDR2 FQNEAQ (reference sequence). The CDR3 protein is CASSLGPGQGEAFF. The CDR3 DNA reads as TGTGCCAGCAGCTTGGGTCCGGGACAGGGGGAAGCTTTCTTT.

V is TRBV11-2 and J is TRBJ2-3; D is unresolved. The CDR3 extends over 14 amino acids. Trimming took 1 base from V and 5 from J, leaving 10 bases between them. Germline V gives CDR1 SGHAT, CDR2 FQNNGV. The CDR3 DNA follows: TGTGCCAGCAGCTTAGGAATTTACAGAGATACGCAGTATTTT. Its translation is CASSLGIYRDTQYF.

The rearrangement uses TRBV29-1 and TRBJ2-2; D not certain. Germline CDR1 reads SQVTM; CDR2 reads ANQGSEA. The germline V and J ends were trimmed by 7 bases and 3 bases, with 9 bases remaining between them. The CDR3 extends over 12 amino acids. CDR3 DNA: TGCAGCGCCCGACGGGACACCGGGGAGCTGTTTTTT. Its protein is CSARRDTGELFF.

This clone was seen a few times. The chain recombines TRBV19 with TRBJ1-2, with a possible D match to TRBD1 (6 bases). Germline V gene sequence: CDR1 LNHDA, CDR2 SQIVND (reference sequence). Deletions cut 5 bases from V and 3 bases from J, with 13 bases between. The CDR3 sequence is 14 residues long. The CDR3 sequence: CASSPQGRYYGYTF. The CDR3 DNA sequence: TGTGCCAGTAGTCCACAGGGACGATACTATGGCTACACCTTC.

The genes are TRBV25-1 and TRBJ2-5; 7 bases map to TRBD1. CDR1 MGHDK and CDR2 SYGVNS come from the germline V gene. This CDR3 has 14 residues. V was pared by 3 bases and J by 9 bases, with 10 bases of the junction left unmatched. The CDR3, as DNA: TGTGCCAGCAGTGACACAGGGGTCCAAGGGGCCCAGTACTTC. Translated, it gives CASSDTGVQGAQYF.

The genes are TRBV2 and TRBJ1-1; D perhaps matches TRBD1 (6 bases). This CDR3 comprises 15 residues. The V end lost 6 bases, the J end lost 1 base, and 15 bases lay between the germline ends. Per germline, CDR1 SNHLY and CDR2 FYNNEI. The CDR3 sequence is CASSEMGHRNTEAFF. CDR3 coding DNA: TGTGCCAGCAGCGAAATGGGACACCGGAACACTGAAGCTTTCTTT.

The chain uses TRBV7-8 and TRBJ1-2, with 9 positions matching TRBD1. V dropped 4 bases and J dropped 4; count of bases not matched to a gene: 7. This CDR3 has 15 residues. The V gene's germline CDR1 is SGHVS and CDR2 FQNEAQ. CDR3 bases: TGTGCCAGCAGCTCCTGGACAGGGGATCCCTATGGCTACACCTTC. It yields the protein CASSSWTGDPYGYTF.

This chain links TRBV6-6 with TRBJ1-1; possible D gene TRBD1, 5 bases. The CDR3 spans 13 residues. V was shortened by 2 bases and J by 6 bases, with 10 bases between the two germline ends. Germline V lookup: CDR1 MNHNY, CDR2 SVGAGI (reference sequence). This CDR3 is CASSYPRESEAFF. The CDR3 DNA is TGTGCCAGCAGTTACCCCAGGGAATCTGAAGCTTTCTTT.

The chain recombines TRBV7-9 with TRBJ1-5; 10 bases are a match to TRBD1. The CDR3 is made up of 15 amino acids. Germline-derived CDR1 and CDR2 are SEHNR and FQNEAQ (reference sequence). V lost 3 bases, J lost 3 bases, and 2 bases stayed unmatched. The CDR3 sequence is CASSFGTGDNQPQHF. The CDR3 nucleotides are TGTGCCAGCAGCTTCGGGACAGGGGACAATCAGCCCCAGCATTTT.

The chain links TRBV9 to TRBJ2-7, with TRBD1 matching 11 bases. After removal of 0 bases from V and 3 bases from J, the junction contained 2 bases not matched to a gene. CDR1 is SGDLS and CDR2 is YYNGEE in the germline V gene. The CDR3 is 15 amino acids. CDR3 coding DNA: TGTGCCAGCAGCGTAGGGACAGGGGGCCACTACGAGCAGTACTTC. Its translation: CASSVGTGGHYEQYF.

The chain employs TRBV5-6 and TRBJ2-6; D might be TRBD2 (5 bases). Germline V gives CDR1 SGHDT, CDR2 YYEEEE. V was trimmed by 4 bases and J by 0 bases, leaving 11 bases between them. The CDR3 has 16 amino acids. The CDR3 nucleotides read TGTGCCAGCAGCCCTAGCTGGGCCTCTGGGGCCAACGTCCTGACTTTC. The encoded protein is CASSPSWASGANVLTF.

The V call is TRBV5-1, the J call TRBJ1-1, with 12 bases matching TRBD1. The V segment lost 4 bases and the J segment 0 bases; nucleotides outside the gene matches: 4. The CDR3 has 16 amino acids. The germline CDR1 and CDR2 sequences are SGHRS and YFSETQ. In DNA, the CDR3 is TGCGCCAGCAGCCGAGGGACAGGGGGCATGAACACTGAAGCTTTCTTT. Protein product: CASSRGTGGMNTEAFF.

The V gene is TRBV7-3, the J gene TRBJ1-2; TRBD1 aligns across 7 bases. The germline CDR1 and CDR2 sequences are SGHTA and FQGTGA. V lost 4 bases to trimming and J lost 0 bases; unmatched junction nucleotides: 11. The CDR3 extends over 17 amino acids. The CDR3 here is CASSSGQDYLANYGYTF. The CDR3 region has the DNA TGTGCCAGCAGCTCCGGACAGGACTATCTGGCTAACTATGGCTACACCTTC.

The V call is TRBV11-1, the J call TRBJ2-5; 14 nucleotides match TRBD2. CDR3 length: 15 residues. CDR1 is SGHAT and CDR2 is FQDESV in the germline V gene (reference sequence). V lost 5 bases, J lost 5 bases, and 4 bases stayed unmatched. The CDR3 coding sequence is TGTGCCAGCAGCGCCCGACTAGCGGGGGGGGAGACCCAGTACTTC. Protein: CASSARLAGGETQYF.

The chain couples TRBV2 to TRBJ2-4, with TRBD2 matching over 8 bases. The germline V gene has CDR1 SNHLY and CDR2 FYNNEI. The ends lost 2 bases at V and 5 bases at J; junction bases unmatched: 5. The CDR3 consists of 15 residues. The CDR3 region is CASSELRGGENIQYF. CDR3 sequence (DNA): TGTGCCAGCAGTGAATTACGGGGGGGCGAAAACATTCAGTACTTC.

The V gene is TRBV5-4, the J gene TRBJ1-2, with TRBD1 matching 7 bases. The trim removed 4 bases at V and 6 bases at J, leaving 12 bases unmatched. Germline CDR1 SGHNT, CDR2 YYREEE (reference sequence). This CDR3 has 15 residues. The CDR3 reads CASSPRQGGLNGYTF. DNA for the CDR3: TGTGCCAGCAGCCCGAGACAGGGAGGCTTAAATGGCTACACCTTC.

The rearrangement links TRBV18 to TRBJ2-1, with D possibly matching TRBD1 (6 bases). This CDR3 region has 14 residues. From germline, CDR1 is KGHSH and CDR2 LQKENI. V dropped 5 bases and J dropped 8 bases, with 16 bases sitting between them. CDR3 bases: TGTGCCAGCTCAACGACCGATACAGGGTATGAGCAGTTCTTC. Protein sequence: CASSTTDTGYEQFF.

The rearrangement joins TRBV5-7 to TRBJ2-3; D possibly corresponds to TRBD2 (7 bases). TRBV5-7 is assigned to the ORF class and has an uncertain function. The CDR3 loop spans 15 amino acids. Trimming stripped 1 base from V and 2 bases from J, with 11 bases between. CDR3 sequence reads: CASSLRGGPTDTQYF. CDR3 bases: TGTGCCAGCAGCTTGAGGGGGGGGCCCACAGATACGCAGTATTTT.

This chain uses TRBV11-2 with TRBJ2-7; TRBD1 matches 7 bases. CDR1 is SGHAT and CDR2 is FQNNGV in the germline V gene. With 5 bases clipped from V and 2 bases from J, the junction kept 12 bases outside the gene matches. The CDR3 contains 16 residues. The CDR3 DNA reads TGTGCCAGCAGCCCCAGGGGGTCTGTTCCCCCCTACGAGCAGTACTTC. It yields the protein CASSPRGSVPPYEQYF.

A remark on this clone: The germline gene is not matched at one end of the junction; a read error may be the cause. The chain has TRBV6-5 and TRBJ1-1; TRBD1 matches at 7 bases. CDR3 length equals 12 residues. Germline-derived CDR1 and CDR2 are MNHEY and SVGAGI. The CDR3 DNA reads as TGTGCCAGCAGCAAACCAGGGGGAACTAGATCTTTT. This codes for CASSKPGGTRSF.

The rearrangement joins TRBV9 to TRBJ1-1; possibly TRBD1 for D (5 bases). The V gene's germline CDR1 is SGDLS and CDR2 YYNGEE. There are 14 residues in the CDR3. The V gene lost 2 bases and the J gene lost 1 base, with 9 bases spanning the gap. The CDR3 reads CASSVEGRNTEAFF. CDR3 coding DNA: TGTGCCAGCAGCGTGGAGGGGCGGAACACTGAAGCTTTCTTT.

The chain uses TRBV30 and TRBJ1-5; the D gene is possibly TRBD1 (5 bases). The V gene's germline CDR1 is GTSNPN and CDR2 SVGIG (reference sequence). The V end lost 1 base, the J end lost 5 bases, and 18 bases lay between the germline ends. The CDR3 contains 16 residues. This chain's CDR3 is CAWSEKLGAFDQPQHF. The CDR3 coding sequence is TGTGCCTGGAGTGAAAAGTTAGGGGCCTTCGATCAGCCCCAGCATTTT.

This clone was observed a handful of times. The CDR3 sequence is CASSWRIYGYTF. The CDR3 nucleotides are TGTGCCAGTAGTTGGAGAATTTATGGCTACACCTTC. The chain uses TRBV19 and TRBJ1-2; D is uncertain. Trimming removed 5 bases from V and 5 bases from J, with 9 bases in between. The germline CDR1 and CDR2 sequences are LNHDA and SQIVND (reference sequence). This CDR3 contains 12 residues. Supplemented by reference TRBV19 and TRBJ1-2, the full variable domain reads DGGITQSPKYLFRKEGQNVTLSCEQNLNHDAMYWYRQDPGQGLRLIYYSQIVNDFQKGDIAEGYSVSREKKESFPLTVTSAQKNPTAFYLCASSWRIYGYTFGSGTRLTVV.

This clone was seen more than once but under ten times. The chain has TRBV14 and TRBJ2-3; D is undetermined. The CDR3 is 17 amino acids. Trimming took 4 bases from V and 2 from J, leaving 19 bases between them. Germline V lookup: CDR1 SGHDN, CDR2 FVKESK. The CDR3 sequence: CASSPFRETFDTDTQYF. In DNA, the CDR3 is TGTGCCAGCAGCCCCTTTCGAGAGACTTTTGACACAGATACGCAGTATTTT.

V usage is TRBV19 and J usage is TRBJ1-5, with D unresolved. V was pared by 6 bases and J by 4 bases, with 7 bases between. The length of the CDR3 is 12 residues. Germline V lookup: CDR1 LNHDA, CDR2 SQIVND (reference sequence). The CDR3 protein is CASRSGNQPQHF. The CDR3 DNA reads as TGTGCCAGTAGGTCGGGGAATCAGCCCCAGCATTTT.

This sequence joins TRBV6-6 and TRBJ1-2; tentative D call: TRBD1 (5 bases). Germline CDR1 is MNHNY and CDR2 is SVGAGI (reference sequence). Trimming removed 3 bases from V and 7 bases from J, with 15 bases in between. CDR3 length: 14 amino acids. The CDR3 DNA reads TGTGCCAGCAGTTATCTTGGGCAGGGAAGTGGCTACACCTTC. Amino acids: CASSYLGQGSGYTF.